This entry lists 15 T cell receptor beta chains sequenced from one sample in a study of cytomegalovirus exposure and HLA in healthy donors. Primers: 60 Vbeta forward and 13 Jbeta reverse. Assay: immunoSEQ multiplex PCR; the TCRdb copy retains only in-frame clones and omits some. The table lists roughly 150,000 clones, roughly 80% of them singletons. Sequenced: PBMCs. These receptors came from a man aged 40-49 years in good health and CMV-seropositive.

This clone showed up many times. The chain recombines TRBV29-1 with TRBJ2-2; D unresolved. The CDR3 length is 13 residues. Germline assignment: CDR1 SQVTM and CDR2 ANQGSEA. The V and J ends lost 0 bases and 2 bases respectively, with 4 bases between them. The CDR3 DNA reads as TGCAGCGTTGAAGATCAAAACACCGGGGAGCTGTTTTTT. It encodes CSVEDQNTGELFF.

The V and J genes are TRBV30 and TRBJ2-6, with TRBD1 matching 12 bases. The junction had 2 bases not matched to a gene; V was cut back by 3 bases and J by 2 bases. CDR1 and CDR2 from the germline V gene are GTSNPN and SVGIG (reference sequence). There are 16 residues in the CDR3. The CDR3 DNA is TGTGCCTGGAGCGGGACAGGGGGCGCTGGGGCCAACGTCCTGACTTTC. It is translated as CAWSGTGGAGANVLTF.

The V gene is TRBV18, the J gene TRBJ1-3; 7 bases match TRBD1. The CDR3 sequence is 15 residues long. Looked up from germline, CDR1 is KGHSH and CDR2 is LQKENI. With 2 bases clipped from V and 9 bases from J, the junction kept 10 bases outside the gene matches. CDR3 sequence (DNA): TGTGCCAGCTCACCAGGGACAGTCCGAACTGGCACCATATATTTT. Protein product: CASSPGTVRTGTIYF.

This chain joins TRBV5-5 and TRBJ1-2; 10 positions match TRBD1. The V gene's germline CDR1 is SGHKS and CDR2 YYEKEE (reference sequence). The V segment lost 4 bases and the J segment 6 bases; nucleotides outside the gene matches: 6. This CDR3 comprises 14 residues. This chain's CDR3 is CASSPDRGLNGYTF. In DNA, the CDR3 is TGTGCCAGCAGCCCCGACAGGGGGCTAAATGGCTACACCTTC.

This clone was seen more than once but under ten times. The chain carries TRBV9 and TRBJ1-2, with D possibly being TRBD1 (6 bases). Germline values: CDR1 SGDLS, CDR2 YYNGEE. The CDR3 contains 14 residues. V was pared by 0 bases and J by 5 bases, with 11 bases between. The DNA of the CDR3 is TGTGCCAGCAGCGTAGATACAGGGTTTTATGGCTACACCTTC. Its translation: CASSVDTGFYGYTF.

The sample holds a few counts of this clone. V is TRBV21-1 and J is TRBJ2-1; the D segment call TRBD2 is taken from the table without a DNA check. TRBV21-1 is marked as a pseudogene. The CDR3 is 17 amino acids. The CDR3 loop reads CASSKDSQTSGRDEQFF. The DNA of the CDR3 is TGTGCCAGCAGCAAAGATTCCCAGACTAGCGGGAGGGATGAGCAGTTCTTC.

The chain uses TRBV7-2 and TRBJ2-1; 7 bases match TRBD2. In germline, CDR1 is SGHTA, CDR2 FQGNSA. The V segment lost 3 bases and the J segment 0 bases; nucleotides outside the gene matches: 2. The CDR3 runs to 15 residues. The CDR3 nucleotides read TGTGCCAGCAGCTTCGGCGGGAGCTCCTACAATGAGCAGTTCTTC. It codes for CASSFGGSSYNEQFF.

The CDR3: CASSQGSTGELFF. CDR3 nucleotides: TGTGCCAGCAGCCAGGGGAGCACCGGGGAGCTGTTTTTT. The V and J genes are TRBV6-1 and TRBJ2-2; D possibly corresponds to TRBD1 (6 bases). The germline gives CDR1 MNHNS, CDR2 SASEGT. CDR3 length: 13 amino acids. The ends were cut back, 6 bases at V and 4 bases at J, with 9 bases in the middle.

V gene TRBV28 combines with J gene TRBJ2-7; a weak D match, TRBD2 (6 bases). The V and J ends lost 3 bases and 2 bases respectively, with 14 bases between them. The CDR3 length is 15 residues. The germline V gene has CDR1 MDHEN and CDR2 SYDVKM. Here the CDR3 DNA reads TGTGCCAGCAGTTTCACGAACGGGGGAACCTACGAGCAGTACTTC. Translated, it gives CASSFTNGGTYEQYF.

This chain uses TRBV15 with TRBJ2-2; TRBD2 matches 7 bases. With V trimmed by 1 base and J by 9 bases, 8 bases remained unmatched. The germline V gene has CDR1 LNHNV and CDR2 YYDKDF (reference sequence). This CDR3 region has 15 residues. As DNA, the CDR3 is TGTGCCACCAGCAGAGCGGCGGGGGTTGGCTGGGAGCTGTTTTTT. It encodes CATSRAAGVGWELFF.

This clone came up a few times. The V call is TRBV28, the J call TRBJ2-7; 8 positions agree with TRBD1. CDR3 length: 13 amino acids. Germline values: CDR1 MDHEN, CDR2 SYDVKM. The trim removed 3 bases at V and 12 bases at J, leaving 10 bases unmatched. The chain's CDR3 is CASSFTGTGTAYF. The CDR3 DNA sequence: TGTGCCAGCAGTTTCACCGGGACAGGAACGGCGTACTTC.

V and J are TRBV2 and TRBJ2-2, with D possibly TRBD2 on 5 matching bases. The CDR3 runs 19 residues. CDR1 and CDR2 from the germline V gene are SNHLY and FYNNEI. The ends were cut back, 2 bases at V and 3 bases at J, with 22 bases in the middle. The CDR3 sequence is CASSEHFVAVSGDTGELFF. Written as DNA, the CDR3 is TGTGCCAGCAGTGAACATTTTGTAGCCGTGTCCGGGGACACCGGGGAGCTGTTTTTT.

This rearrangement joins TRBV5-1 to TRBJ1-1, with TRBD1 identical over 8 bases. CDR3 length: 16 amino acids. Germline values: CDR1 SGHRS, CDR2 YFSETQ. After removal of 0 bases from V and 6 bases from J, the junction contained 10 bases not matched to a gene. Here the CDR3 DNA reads TGCGCCAGCAGCTTGGCACAGGGGGATCGGAGCGCTGAAGCTTTCTTT. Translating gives CASSLAQGDRSAEAFF.

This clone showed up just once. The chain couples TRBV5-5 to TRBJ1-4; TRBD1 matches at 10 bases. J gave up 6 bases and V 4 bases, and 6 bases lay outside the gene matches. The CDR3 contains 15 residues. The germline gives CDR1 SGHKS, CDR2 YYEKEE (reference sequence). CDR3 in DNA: TGTGCCAGCAGCGCCCCGGGACAGGGGTATGAAAAACTGTTTTTT. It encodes CASSAPGQGYEKLFF.

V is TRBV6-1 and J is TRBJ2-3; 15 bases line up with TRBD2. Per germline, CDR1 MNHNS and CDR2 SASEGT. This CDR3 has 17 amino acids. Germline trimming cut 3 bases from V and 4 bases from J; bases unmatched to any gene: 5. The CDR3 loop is CASSEGLAGGGADTQYF. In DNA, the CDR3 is TGTGCCAGCAGTGAGGGACTAGCGGGAGGCGGCGCAGATACGCAGTATTTT.